This T cell receptor beta chain is from a study of OX40 agonist ivuxolimab in advanced cancers. Study-wide background: Partial responses were achieved by three patients: one hepatocellular carcinoma, two cutaneous melanoma.

Trimming took 5 bases from V and 9 from J, leaving 13 bases between them. This CDR3 contains 13 residues. Germline V gene data show CDR1 as SGHTA and CDR2 as FQGNSA. Libraries were prepared by immunoSEQ multiplex PCR; TCRdb keeps only in-frame clonotypes and omits some of them. The sample consists of 98,000 or so clones, around 85% of them appearing once. The clonotype was recovered from an adult with an advanced solid tumor such as melanoma, head and neck, liver or kidney cancer. This chain uses TRBV7-2 with TRBJ2-2; D unclear. The sample was CD4+ or CD8+ T cells sorted from blood, taken in a trial of the OX40 agonist ivuxolimab. The DNA for the CDR3 is TGTGCCAGCAGCCCACCCTCCCGACGGGAGCTGTTTTTT. Encoded protein: CASSPPSRRELFF.